This T cell receptor beta chain emerged from a study of blood T cell repertoires in COVID-19. Across the whole study: COVID-19 samples, acute and convalescent, were from the United States, Italy and Spain. PBMCs, B-cell-depleted T cells, or T cells were the source of the cDNA or gDNA that made up the material.

Germline V gene data show CDR1 as DFQATT and CDR2 as SNEGSKA (reference sequence). V gave up 3 bases and J gave up 5 bases, with 16 bases separating them. The CDR3 is 14 residues long. As processed by the authors: Amplification of reference gene primers was used by the study to estimate nucleated cell counts. The repertoire was sequenced with immunoSEQ multiplex PCR; TCRdb's copy has only in-frame clones and lacks some. For V, J and clone size, that table is used; D and trimming come from the DNA. The data contain around 280,000 clones, around nine tenths of them singletons. The sequence came from a man between 65 and 85 years old with acute or convalescent COVID-19. Specimen: peripheral blood. This sequence joins TRBV20-1 and TRBJ2-5; a weak D match, TRBD1 (7 bases). The CDR3 nucleotides are TGCAGTGCTAGTCGGGACTCCAGGGGGGAGACCCAGTACTTC. Its protein is CSASRDSRGETQYF.